A single sample gave rise to the 13 T cell receptor beta chains below, sequenced in a study of cytomegalovirus exposure and HLA in healthy donors. The study ran its PCR with 60 Vbeta and 13 Jbeta primers. Profiling relied on immunoSEQ multiplex PCR, and the TCRdb table lists in-frame clones only, not all of them. Among 95,000 to 150,000 clones, over 60% were seen once, and the ten largest hold more than 1.5%. Sequencing input: PBMCs. These receptors originate from a man between 18 and 29 years old in good health and CMV-seronegative.

The chain employs TRBV7-6 and TRBJ2-5, with 8 bases matching TRBD2. V dropped 6 bases and J dropped 3; count of bases not matched to a gene: 9. This CDR3 is built from 15 residues. Germline V lookup: CDR1 SGHVS, CDR2 FNYEAQ. The CDR3 spells CASRPKSGRKETQYF. CDR3 DNA: TGTGCCAGCAGACCGAAAAGCGGGAGAAAAGAGACCCAGTACTTC.

The CDR3 bases are TGTGCCGCCTACGACAAGCACTATGGCTACACCTTC. The encoded protein is CAAYDKHYGYTF. The chain links TRBV25-1 to TRBJ1-2, with no clear D. This CDR3 is built from 12 residues. V gave up 11 bases and J gave up 3 bases, with 13 bases separating them. The germline V gene has CDR1 MGHDK and CDR2 SYGVNS.

The genes are TRBV12-5 and TRBJ2-7, with D possibly being TRBD2 (6 bases). Trimming removed 1 base at V and 5 bases at J, with 21 bases between. The CDR3 is 17 amino acids. Looked up from germline, CDR1 is LGHNT and CDR2 is FRNRAP. The CDR3 DNA reads as TGTGCTAGTGGTTTGGGCACCGGGACTGGCCATGCCGACGAGCAGTACTTC. This codes for CASGLGTGTGHADEQYF.

The J gene is TRBJ2-1, the V gene TRBV27, with a tentative D call TRBD2 (6 bases). Germline V CDR1 and CDR2: MNHEY, SMNVEV (reference sequence). The CDR3 is 14 residues long. The V and J ends lost 4 bases and 2 bases respectively, with 9 bases between them. The CDR3 DNA follows: TGTGCCAGCAGTTCGGGGGTGGCCTACAATGAGCAGTTCTTC. Its translation is CASSSGVAYNEQFF.

This chain connects TRBV7-2 to TRBJ1-2; 9 nucleotides line up with TRBD1. The V gene's germline CDR1 is SGHTA and CDR2 FQGNSA. V was clipped by 5 bases and J by 3 bases; unmatched bases: 4. The CDR3 is 14 residues long. The CDR3 sequence: CASSPGQGDYGYTF. The CDR3 DNA reads TGTGCCAGCAGCCCGGGACAGGGTGACTATGGCTACACCTTC.

The chain carries TRBV10-3 and TRBJ2-5; 7 bases map to TRBD1. With the DNA end fitting TRBJ2-7 better, the J assignment may be wrong. Germline-derived CDR1 and CDR2 are ENHRY and SYGVKD. There are 13 residues in the CDR3. Here the CDR3 reads CAIQDRTTYEQYF. CDR3 DNA sequence: TGTGCCATCCAGGACAGGACAACCTACGAGCAGTACTTC.

This clone has just a few counts. The chain carries TRBV2 and TRBJ1-4, with TRBD1 matching 9 bases. Trimming took 8 bases from V and 7 from J; bases not matched to a gene: 8. The CDR3 loop spans 14 amino acids. Germline CDR1 reads SNHLY; CDR2 reads FYNNEI. The CDR3 protein is CASGNRGQREKLFF. The CDR3 nucleotides are TGTGCCAGCGGAAACAGGGGGCAACGTGAAAAACTGTTTTTT.

The chain uses TRBV10-3 and TRBJ2-3; 7 nucleotides agree with TRBD2. CDR1 and CDR2 (germline): ENHRY, SYGVKD. This CDR3 region has 14 residues. The junction had 2 bases not matched to a gene; V was cut back by 4 bases and J by 1 base. The CDR3 loop reads CAISVGGGTDTQYF. CDR3 DNA: TGTGCCATCAGTGTGGGGGGGGGCACAGATACGCAGTATTTT.

The V and J genes are TRBV19 and TRBJ2-7, with 7 bases lining up with TRBD1. The length of the CDR3 is 12 residues. The germline V gene has CDR1 LNHDA and CDR2 SQIVND (reference sequence). V trimming: 11 bases; J trimming: 2 bases; junction bases outside the gene matches: 6. The CDR3 spells CASRDRTYEQYF. The CDR3, as DNA: TGTGCCTCTAGGGACAGAACCTACGAGCAGTACTTC.

This clone showed up just a few times. The V gene is TRBV7-9, the J gene TRBJ2-3; 7 nucleotides align to TRBD1. The CDR3 spans 17 residues. Trimming removed 5 bases from V and 4 bases from J; junction bases left unmatched: 15. CDR1 SEHNR and CDR2 FQNEAQ come from the germline V gene (reference sequence). In nucleotides, the CDR3 is TGTGCCAGCAGCCGAGCAGCCTCGGGACAGTATGCAGATACGCAGTATTTT. It encodes CASSRAASGQYADTQYF.

The chain recombines TRBV18 with TRBJ2-3; TRBD1 matches at 8 bases. This CDR3 has 15 residues. CDR1 is KGHSH, CDR2 LQKENI, per germline. The junction had 8 bases not matched to a gene; V was cut back by 3 bases and J by 6 bases. CDR3 nucleotide sequence: TGTGCCAGCTCACCGTGGACAGGGTCTATTGATACGCAGTATTTT. It yields the protein CASSPWTGSIDTQYF.

The rearrangement links TRBV9 to TRBJ2-3; D perhaps matches TRBD1 (6 bases). This CDR3 has 15 residues. Trimming shortened V by 2 bases and J by 4 bases, and 14 bases separated the two germline ends. Germline CDR1 is SGDLS and CDR2 is YYNGEE. This chain's CDR3 is CASSVTNRAPDTQYF. CDR3 nucleotide sequence: TGTGCCAGCAGCGTTACTAACAGGGCTCCAGATACGCAGTATTTT.

The gene calls are TRBV6-1 and TRBJ2-7; 7 bases match TRBD1. This CDR3 is 13 amino acids long. Germline V CDR1 and CDR2: MNHNS, SASEGT. V lost 4 bases and J lost 0; bases outside the gene matches: 0. The CDR3, as DNA: TGTGCCAGCAGTGCAGGGGGCTCCTACGAGCAGTACTTC. Translated: CASSAGGSYEQYF.